In its sample, the clone carrying this TCR beta chain was seen many times. A J-beta primer mix and a sample-barcoded 5' primer were used in a second PCR of roughly 7 to 12 cycles. TCRdb redid the calling of the 5' RACE reads with MiXCR, one entry per CDR3 protein. Among roughly 680,000 distinct CDR3 sequences listed, 20% to 25% were seen once. Each donor supplied 7.5 to 10 milliliters of peripheral blood. The CDR3 is 14 residues long. V was trimmed by 8 bases and J by 2 bases, leaving 18 bases between them. From germline, CDR1 is DFQATT and CDR2 SNEGSKA (reference sequence). This sample stems from a study of blood T cells in healthy people across ages. Study information: Capture by template switching was about one barcoded beta molecule per two T cells.

The chain combines TRBV20-1 with TRBJ2-5, with D perhaps given as TRBD1 or TRBD2 (5 bases each). The TCR originated in a man in his sixties or seventies in good health. Sequenced input: blood. The DNA for the CDR3 is TGCAGTCCCTTGTTCCCGGGGCAACAAGAGACCCAGTACTTC. As protein: CSPLFPGQQETQYF.